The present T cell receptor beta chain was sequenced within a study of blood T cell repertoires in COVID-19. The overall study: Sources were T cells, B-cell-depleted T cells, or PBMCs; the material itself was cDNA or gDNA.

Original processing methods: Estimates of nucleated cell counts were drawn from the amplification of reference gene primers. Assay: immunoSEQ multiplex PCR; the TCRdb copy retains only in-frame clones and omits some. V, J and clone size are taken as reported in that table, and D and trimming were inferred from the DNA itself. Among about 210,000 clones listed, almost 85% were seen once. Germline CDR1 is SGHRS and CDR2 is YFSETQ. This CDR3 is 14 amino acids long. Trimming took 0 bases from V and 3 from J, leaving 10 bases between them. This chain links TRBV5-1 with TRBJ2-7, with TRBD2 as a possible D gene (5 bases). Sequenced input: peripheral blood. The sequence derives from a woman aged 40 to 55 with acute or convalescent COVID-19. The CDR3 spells CASSLVPGNYEQYF. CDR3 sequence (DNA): TGCGCCAGCAGCTTGGTTCCGGGGAACTACGAGCAGTACTTC. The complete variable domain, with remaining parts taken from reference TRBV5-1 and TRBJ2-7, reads KAGVTQTPRYLIKTRGQQVTLSCSPISGHRSVSWYQQTPGQGLQFLFEYFSETQRNKGNFPGRFSGRQFSNSRSEMNVSTLELGDSALYLCASSLVPGNYEQYFGPGTRLTVT.